Below are 20 T cell receptor beta chains sequenced from a single sample in a study of post-analysis software for immune sequencing data. Study observations and caveats: TRBV5-6, TRBV5-1 and TRBV20-1 belonged to a set of a handful of TRBV segments that were more frequent in patients than controls.

Prepared TCR beta cDNA libraries contained unique molecular identifiers. Via MiXCR, TCRdb re-called the PCR reads, giving one row per CDR3 protein. The sample contains under 200,000 distinct CDR3 sequences, 29% of which appear only once. No antigen has been assigned to these receptors. The sequencing sample was made of blood. Source of these receptors: a girl aged 2-17 years with multiple sclerosis.

This clonotype was observed at least ten times. The V and J genes are TRBV6-1 and TRBJ2-7; 7 bases are a match to TRBD2. The length of the CDR3 is 14 residues. V shed 6 bases, J shed 6 bases, and the junction held 11 bases outside the gene matches. From germline, CDR1 is MNHNS and CDR2 SASEGT. The CDR3 DNA is TGTGCCAGCAGGATCGGACTAGGAGTTGGCGAGCAGTACTTC. Translating it yields CASRIGLGVGEQYF.

The chain uses TRBV4-1 and TRBJ1-1; 10 nucleotides match TRBD1. Germline CDR1 reads MGHRA; CDR2 reads YSYEKL. Losses at the gene ends were 4 bases for V and 7 bases for J; bases not matched to a gene: 6. The CDR3 is 14 residues long. In DNA, the CDR3 is TGCGCCAGCAGCCTGGGACAGGGGAGAGATGAAGCTTTCTTT. It codes for CASSLGQGRDEAFF.

The DNA of the CDR3 is TGCAGTGCTAGACCGGGACAGGGGGCTCCTAACTATGGCTACACCTTC. This encodes CSARPGQGAPNYGYTF. The chain combines TRBV20-1 with TRBJ1-2, with 12 bases identical to TRBD1. V dropped 2 bases and J dropped 0; count of bases not matched to a gene: 4. Germline assignment: CDR1 DFQATT and CDR2 SNEGSKA (reference sequence). The CDR3 is 16 residues long.

This clonotype occurred many times. The V gene is TRBV20-1, the J gene TRBJ2-7; 9 bases are shared with TRBD1. This CDR3 contains 14 residues. Germline V gene lookup returns CDR1 DFQATT and CDR2 SNEGSKA (reference sequence). V was pared by 3 bases and J by 2 bases, with 5 bases of the junction left unmatched. The CDR3 sequence is CSASPGQGPYEQYF. DNA of the CDR3: TGCAGTGCTAGTCCGGGACAGGGTCCCTACGAGCAGTACTTC.

V gene TRBV7-2 combines with J gene TRBJ2-3; TRBD2 matches 11 bases. The germline CDR1 and CDR2 sequences are SGHTA and FQGNSA. The CDR3 is made up of 17 amino acids. V was clipped by 1 base and J by 8 bases; unmatched bases: 11. The DNA of the CDR3 is TGTGCCAGCAGCTTAGGAGGTAGCGGGAGGGCCCTCGGTACGCAGTATTTT. Residues: CASSLGGSGRALGTQYF.

The rearrangement uses TRBV7-9 and TRBJ1-1; D gene uncertain. Germline V lookup: CDR1 SEHNR, CDR2 FQNEAQ (reference sequence). The germline V and J ends were trimmed by 5 bases and 0 bases, with 13 bases remaining between them. This CDR3 contains 15 residues. CDR3 in DNA: TGTGCCAGCAGCGGACTCCTCGCCATGAACACTGAAGCTTTCTTT. This encodes CASSGLLAMNTEAFF.

The CDR3 is CATSSRQGSNQPQHF. For the CDR3, the DNA is TGTGCCACCAGCAGCCGACAGGGGTCCAATCAGCCCCAGCATTTT. The genes are TRBV15 and TRBJ1-5; 8 nucleotides align to TRBD1. The junction had 4 bases not matched to a gene; V was cut back by 3 bases and J by 3 bases. CDR3 length: 15 residues. CDR1 is LNHNV and CDR2 is YYDKDF in the germline V gene (reference sequence).

V and J are TRBV29-1 and TRBJ2-5; 9 bases agree with TRBD2. The CDR3 is made up of 14 amino acids. V was pared by 7 bases and J by 3 bases, with 9 bases of the junction left unmatched. Germline lookup yields CDR1 SQVTM and CDR2 ANQGSEA. The CDR3: CSAASGLAKETQYF. CDR3 DNA sequence: TGCAGCGCCGCGAGTGGACTAGCGAAAGAGACCCAGTACTTC.

The rearrangement uses TRBV6-1 and TRBJ1-1; D ambiguous. Trimming cost V 6 bases and J 1 base, with 9 bases left between them. The length of the CDR3 is 13 residues. Per the germline V gene, CDR1 is MNHNS and CDR2 is SASEGT. CDR3 sequence reads: CASRTTGNTEAFF. The CDR3 DNA follows: TGTGCCAGCAGGACGACGGGGAACACTGAAGCTTTCTTT.

The sample holds many counts of this clonotype. The genes are TRBV6-5 and TRBJ1-2; D might be TRBD1 (5 bases). V was clipped by 0 bases and J by 8 bases, with 22 bases between them. The CDR3 is 17 amino acids. Germline CDR1 MNHEY, CDR2 SVGAGI. The CDR3 region has the DNA TGTGCCAGCAGTTACTCTCGATCTAAGGGGAATAAATCGGGCTACACCTTC. It is translated as CASSYSRSKGNKSGYTF.

This clonotype was counted at least ten times. The CDR3 DNA reads TGTGCCAGCAGTTACGTTCATGCGGGAGACAACGAGCAGTACTTC. Its translation is CASSYVHAGDNEQYF. The V call is TRBV6-5, the J call TRBJ2-7, with 7 nucleotides matching TRBD2. Trimming removed 2 bases from V and 5 bases from J; junction bases left unmatched: 9. The CDR3 has 15 amino acids. Germline CDR1 MNHEY, CDR2 SVGAGI.

At least ten counts were recorded for this clonotype. The gene calls are TRBV29-1 and TRBJ2-7, with 7 bases lining up with TRBD1. Germline lookup yields CDR1 SQVTM and CDR2 ANQGSEA. The CDR3 has 14 residues. Trimming took 6 bases from V and 0 from J; bases not matched to a gene: 8. The CDR3 here is CSVPGGVSSYEQYF. DNA for the CDR3: TGCAGCGTCCCAGGGGGTGTTAGCTCCTACGAGCAGTACTTC.

The rearrangement joins TRBV7-9 to TRBJ2-1; 7 nucleotides agree with TRBD2. J was trimmed by 5 bases and V by 4 bases; bases with no gene match: 11. CDR3 length equals 16 residues. CDR1 is SEHNR and CDR2 is FQNEAQ in the germline V gene (reference sequence). The CDR3 DNA sequence: TGTGCCAGCAGCTGGGATAGCGGGCACGGTGACAATGAGCAGTTCTTC. This codes for CASSWDSGHGDNEQFF.

The chain is built from TRBV20-1 and TRBJ1-2, with a weak D call TRBD1 (5 bases). Trimming removed 0 bases from V and 7 bases from J, with 18 bases in between. CDR3 size: 15 residues. Germline V gene data show CDR1 as DFQATT and CDR2 as SNEGSKA (reference sequence). In DNA, the CDR3 is TGCAGTGCTAGAGAGCGTTTTGGGGGGATACGTGGCTACACCTTC. Protein product: CSARERFGGIRGYTF.

There are a few counts of this clonotype. The chain combines TRBV5-1 with TRBJ1-1, with D uncertain. CDR1 is SGHRS, CDR2 YFSETQ, per germline. The CDR3 length is 14 residues. V lost 4 bases and J lost 9, with 19 bases in between. The CDR3 DNA follows: TGCGCCAGCAGCCCCGGAGACGGAACACTGAAAGCTTTCTTT. Protein sequence: CASSPGDGTLKAFF.

This clonotype showed up just a few times. The genes are TRBV11-2 and TRBJ2-1; 8 nucleotides line up with TRBD2. Looked up from germline, CDR1 is SGHAT and CDR2 is FQNNGV. The V gene end was trimmed by 6 bases and the J gene end by 5 bases; junction bases not matched to a gene: 9. The CDR3 is 15 amino acids. The CDR3 sequence: CASSSLAGQHNEQFF. DNA of the CDR3: TGTGCCAGCAGTTCGCTAGCGGGCCAGCACAATGAGCAGTTCTTC.

The rearrangement uses TRBV30 and TRBJ1-1; 10 bases fit TRBD1. Germline CDR1 reads GTSNPN; CDR2 reads SVGIG (reference sequence). With 3 bases clipped from V and 6 bases from J, the junction kept 4 bases outside the gene matches. The CDR3 runs to 13 residues. For the CDR3, the DNA is TGTGCCTGGAGGGACGGGACAGGGGCTGAAGCTTTCTTT. Residues: CAWRDGTGAEAFF.

This chain links TRBV20-1 with TRBJ1-4, with 8 bases that match TRBD1. Germline CDR1 and CDR2: DFQATT and SNEGSKA (reference sequence). Trimming cost V 3 bases and J 3 bases; bases outside gene matches: 3. The CDR3 runs to 14 residues. CDR3 region: CSASGQGPNEKLFF. The CDR3 DNA is TGCAGTGCTAGTGGACAGGGTCCTAATGAAAAACTGTTTTTT.

The chain links TRBV28 to TRBJ2-3; 7 bases are a match to TRBD2. Germline loops: CDR1 MDHEN, CDR2 SYDVKM. V lost 1 base, J lost 0 bases, and 4 bases stayed unmatched. The CDR3 contains 16 residues. The CDR3, as DNA: TGTGCCAGCAGTTTATACGCGGGAGCTAGCACAGATACGCAGTATTTT. It codes for CASSLYAGASTDTQYF.

Details on this clonotype: One base away lies a much larger clone, so this may be a sequencing read error. The chain is built from TRBV2 and TRBJ2-3; 8 bases map to TRBD2. The CDR3 totals 17 residues. Per germline, CDR1 SNHLY and CDR2 FYNNEI. Trimming removed 1 base from V and 5 bases from J; junction bases left unmatched: 11. The CDR3 coding sequence is TGTGCCAGCAGTGAAGAAGAGGGAGCGGGGGTTGAAGATACGCAGTATTTT. This encodes CASSEEEGAGVEDTQYF.